This passage covers 26 T cell receptor beta chains from one sample sequenced in a study of regulatory T cells in long-lasting Graves disease. Time point given: newly diagnosed GD, antithyroid drugs for less than 3 months. The TCR library was prepared using RNA isolated from PBMCs. With iRepertoire HTBI primers and Arm-PCR of CDR3 regions, TCR beta libraries were built. TCRdb recomputed calls from the multiplex PCR reads with MiXCR, one row per CDR3 protein. The sample shows 300,000 to 400,000 distinct CDR3 sequences, 16% of them seen only once. The data were also submitted as part of a second study, on T cells in Graves' hyperthyroidism and ophthalmopathy.

Material: peripheral blood mononuclear cells (PBMCs), obtained at new diagnosis, from a patient treated with antithyroid drugs. These receptors came from a middle-aged man with Graves disease.

The rearrangement joins TRBV7-2 to TRBJ2-1; 11 bases map to TRBD2. Germline V CDR1 and CDR2: SGHTA, FQGNSA. The CDR3 runs to 17 residues. J lost 7 bases, V lost 6 bases, and 14 bases had no gene match. The CDR3 sequence is CASSPLLAGGPDNEQFF. CDR3 bases: TGTGCCAGCAGTCCTTTGTTAGCGGGGGGGCCTGATAATGAGCAGTTCTTC.

In its sample, this clonotype was seen many times. This chain uses TRBV4-1 with TRBJ1-1, with 11 bases matching TRBD1. The CDR3 consists of 18 residues. CDR1 MGHRA and CDR2 YSYEKL come from the germline V gene. Trimming at V came to 0 bases and at J to 5 bases, leaving 11 bases not matched to a gene. The CDR3 bases are TGCGCCAGCAGCCAAGATCGGGACAGGGGGACCCGAGGAACTGAAGCTTTCTTT. Its translation: CASSQDRDRGTRGTEAFF.

The chain links TRBV20-1 to TRBJ1-5, with D possibly matching TRBD1 (5 bases). Germline CDR1 reads DFQATT; CDR2 reads SNEGSKA (reference sequence). V was trimmed by 6 bases and J by 7 bases, leaving 19 bases between them. This CDR3 comprises 14 residues. The CDR3 coding sequence is TGCAGTGCAAGTACCGGGGACCCAAGGCAGCCCCAGCATTTT. Residues: CSASTGDPRQPQHF.

This clonotype was detected many times. The gene calls are TRBV20-1 and TRBJ2-3; 10 positions match TRBD1. The CDR3 consists of 16 residues. V dropped 1 base and J dropped 2; count of bases not matched to a gene: 6. Germline V gene data show CDR1 as DFQATT and CDR2 as SNEGSKA (reference sequence). CDR3 sequence: CSARGPGQGNTDTQYF. The CDR3 DNA sequence: TGCAGTGCTAGAGGTCCGGGACAGGGGAACACAGATACGCAGTATTTT.

This clonotype was picked up many times. This chain uses TRBV2 with TRBJ1-6; 7 bases agree with TRBD1. J gave up 10 bases and V 7 bases, and 4 bases lay outside the gene matches. The CDR3 covers 12 residues. Looked up from germline, CDR1 is SNHLY and CDR2 is FYNNEI. The DNA of the CDR3 is TGTGCCAGCACTTTGACAGGGTCACCCCTCCACTTT. It codes for CASTLTGSPLHF. Supplemented by reference TRBV2 and TRBJ1-6, the full variable domain reads EPEVTQTPSHQVTQMGQEVILRCVPISNHLYFYWYRQILGQKVEFLVSFYNNEISEKSEIFDDQFSVERPDGSNFTLKIRSTKLEDSAMYFCASTLTGSPLHFGNGTRLTVT.

This clonotype was seen repeatedly, ten times or more. The gene calls are TRBV24-1 and TRBJ2-5; 14 bases line up with TRBD2. Germline-derived CDR1 and CDR2 are KGHDR and SFDVKD. J was trimmed by 5 bases and V by 4 bases; bases with no gene match: 11. The CDR3 contains 18 residues. CDR3 protein: CATSEPTSGGGRGETQYF. The CDR3 DNA is TGTGCCACCAGTGAACCGACTAGCGGGGGGGGCCGGGGTGAGACCCAGTACTTC.

The genes are TRBV15 and TRBJ2-1, with TRBD2 identical over 8 bases. CDR1 and CDR2 from the germline V gene are LNHNV and YYDKDF (reference sequence). This CDR3 is built from 13 residues. The J segment lost 10 bases and the V segment lost 1 base, leaving 3 bases of the junction unmatched. CDR3: CATSRAAGEEQFF. The CDR3 DNA follows: TGTGCCACCAGCAGAGCAGCGGGAGAGGAGCAGTTCTTC. The complete variable domain, with remaining parts taken from reference TRBV15 and TRBJ2-1, reads DAMVIQNPRYQVTQFGKPVTLSCSQTLNHNVMYWYQQKSSQAPKLLFHYYDKDFNNEADTPDNFQSRRPNTSFCFLDIRSPGLGDTAMYLCATSRAAGEEQFFGPGTRLTVL.

The table lists this clonotype with many counts. The genes are TRBV18 and TRBJ2-7; TRBD1 agrees at 8 bases. This CDR3 spans 13 amino acids. J was trimmed by 5 bases and V by 0 bases; bases with no gene match: 0. Germline CDR1 is KGHSH and CDR2 is LQKENI. The CDR3 sequence: CASSPPGQDEQYF. CDR3 nucleotides: TGTGCCAGCTCACCACCGGGACAGGACGAGCAGTACTTC.

For the CDR3, the DNA is TGCGCCAGCAGCTTGTCGGCATCAGCCAAAAACATTCAGTACTTC. Translation gives CASSLSASAKNIQYF. The chain combines TRBV5-1 with TRBJ2-4; the D is unclear. The V gene lost 1 base and the J gene lost 0 bases, with 8 bases spanning the gap. Germline V CDR1 and CDR2: SGHRS, YFSETQ. This CDR3 region has 15 residues.

This clonotype was seen repeatedly, ten times or more. The chain links TRBV12-3 or TRBV12-4 to TRBJ2-3; 11 nucleotides agree with TRBD2. Trimming cost V 5 bases and J 2 bases; bases outside gene matches: 6. The CDR3 extends over 16 amino acids. The CDR3 is CASSLRLAGNTDTQYF. Here the CDR3 DNA reads TGTGCCAGCAGTCTGAGACTAGCGGGGAACACAGATACGCAGTATTTT.

This clonotype was detected a few times. V gene TRBV6-2 or TRBV6-3 combines with J gene TRBJ2-3; TRBD2 matches at 8 bases. This CDR3 has 16 amino acids. Germline CDR1 is MNHEY and CDR2 is SVGEGT. The junction had 17 bases not matched to a gene; V was cut back by 10 bases and J by 5 bases. This chain's CDR3 is CATSPRAGGKVDTQYF. The CDR3 nucleotides read TGTGCCACCTCCCCTCGGGCGGGGGGCAAGGTAGATACGCAGTATTTT.

There are many counts of this clonotype. CDR3 sequence reads: CSAPGLPGRTQQETQYF. The CDR3 DNA follows: TGCAGTGCTCCAGGGCTGCCAGGGAGGACACAACAAGAGACCCAGTACTTC. The chain has TRBV20-1 and TRBJ2-5; D might be TRBD2 (6 bases). Germline CDR1 is DFQATT and CDR2 is SNEGSKA (reference sequence). This CDR3 is 17 amino acids long. V dropped 5 bases and J dropped 2 bases, with 24 bases sitting between them.

Comment on this clonotype: A far larger clone is one nucleotide away, so this likely arose from a read error. V gene TRBV6-1 combines with J gene TRBJ2-1; no clear D. This CDR3 comprises 17 residues. V shed 2 bases and J shed 13 bases, with 27 bases lying between them. Germline-derived CDR1 and CDR2 are MNHNS and SASEGT. CDR3 protein: CASSEKAVLGKEETQFF. In DNA form, the CDR3 reads TGTGCCAGCAGTGAAAAGGCTGTTTTGGGGAAGGAAGAGACCCAGTTCTTC.

This clonotype appeared many times. The chain carries TRBV30 and TRBJ2-6; D ambiguous. Germline V gene lookup returns CDR1 GTSNPN and CDR2 SVGIG (reference sequence). CDR3 length equals 16 residues. V was clipped by 2 bases and J by 0 bases, with 11 bases between them. The CDR3 spells CAWSTPIRSGANVLTF. Here the CDR3 DNA reads TGTGCCTGGAGTACACCGATCCGCTCTGGGGCCAACGTCCTGACTTTC. The full variable domain, with the rest looked up from reference TRBV30 and TRBJ2-6, is SQTIHQWPATLVQPVGSPLSLECTVEGTSNPNLYWYRQAAGRGLQLLFYSVGIGQISSEVPQNLSASRPQDRQFILSSKKLLLSDSGFYLCAWSTPIRSGANVLTFGAGSRLTVL.

The rearrangement links TRBV6-1 to TRBJ2-7; 7 bases fit TRBD1. CDR3 size: 16 residues. Germline loops: CDR1 MNHNS, CDR2 SASEGT. V shed 6 bases and J 0 bases; nucleotides not matched to a gene: 11. CDR3 nucleotides: TGTGCCAGCAGCCCCTTCGACAGGGCAAGCTCCTACGAGCAGTACTTC. Its translation: CASSPFDRASSYEQYF.

This clonotype was counted a few times. V gene TRBV4-3 combines with J gene TRBJ2-2; perhaps TRBD1 as D (6 bases). Trimming pared 2 bases from V and 2 bases from J, leaving 12 bases between. Germline V gene sequence: CDR1 LGHNA, CDR2 YSLEER. The CDR3 totals 16 residues. The CDR3 reads CASSQLGTKNTGELFF. The CDR3 DNA sequence: TGCGCCAGCAGCCAATTAGGGACAAAAAACACCGGGGAGCTGTTTTTT.

The table lists this clonotype with many counts. The chain is built from TRBV28 and TRBJ1-4; a weak D match, TRBD1 (6 bases). V gave up 7 bases and J gave up 8 bases, with 17 bases separating them. Germline assignment: CDR1 MDHEN and CDR2 SYDVKM. The CDR3 is 14 residues long. CDR3 bases: TGTGCCAGCACCTCGACAGGTTCGGAGGAAAAACTGTTTTTT. As protein: CASTSTGSEEKLFF. Variable domain in full (rest from reference TRBV28 and TRBJ1-4): DVKVTQSSRYLVKRTGEKVFLECVQDMDHENMFWYRQDPGLGLRLIYFSYDVKMKEKGDIPEGYSVSREKKERFSLILESASTNQTSMYLCASTSTGSEEKLFFGSGTQLSVL.

There are many counts of this clonotype. The chain uses TRBV2 and TRBJ1-1, with D hard to call. Per the germline V gene, CDR1 is SNHLY and CDR2 is FYNNEI. The V and J ends lost 10 bases and 5 bases respectively, with 17 bases between them. The CDR3 is 13 residues long. CDR3 DNA sequence: TGTGCCACTCAACGGGGAGTACGGACTGAAGCTTTCTTT. Translating it yields CATQRGVRTEAFF.

The chain uses TRBV28 and TRBJ1-6; D uncertain. There are 12 residues in the CDR3. V dropped 4 bases and J dropped 10 bases, with 8 bases sitting between them. From germline, CDR1 is MDHEN and CDR2 SYDVKM. CDR3 DNA sequence: TGTGCCAGCAGTTCCGCCGGGTCACCCCTCCACTTT. Translating it yields CASSSAGSPLHF.

This clonotype appeared many times. V gene TRBV18 combines with J gene TRBJ1-4; possibly TRBD1 for D (5 bases). The CDR3 spans 14 residues. Between the trimmed V and J ends, which lost 4 bases and 7 bases, there was a span of 13 bases. Germline V gene lookup returns CDR1 KGHSH and CDR2 LQKENI. DNA of the CDR3: TGTGCCAGCTCACGGCCTGGGACCTTTGAAAAACTGTTTTTT. This codes for CASSRPGTFEKLFF.

This clonotype appeared many times. The chain joins TRBV30 to TRBJ2-5; D remains ambiguous. Germline V lookup: CDR1 GTSNPN, CDR2 SVGIG (reference sequence). This CDR3 contains 14 residues. Deletions cut 2 bases from V and 5 bases from J, with 15 bases between. CDR3 sequence (DNA): TGTGCCTGGAGTCCATTCGGAGTGGGGGAGACCCAGTACTTC. As protein: CAWSPFGVGETQYF.

The chain carries TRBV7-2 and TRBJ2-1; 13 bases map to TRBD2. Unmatched junction bases numbered 8, after V lost 7 bases and J lost 8 bases. Germline CDR1 and CDR2: SGHTA and FQGNSA. The CDR3 loop spans 15 amino acids. This chain's CDR3 is CASKIQGTSGDEQFF. CDR3 bases: TGTGCCAGCAAAATTCAGGGGACTAGCGGGGATGAGCAGTTCTTC.

The chain recombines TRBV18 with TRBJ1-5; tentatively, D is TRBD1 (5 bases). The CDR3 has 10 residues. Trimming took off 1 base at V and 15 bases at J, with 7 bases between the two ends. Germline values: CDR1 KGHSH, CDR2 LQKENI. In DNA form, the CDR3 reads TGTGCCAGCTCACCACAGGGGCGGCATTTT. Amino acids: CASSPQGRHF.

This clonotype was seen a handful of times. The chain recombines TRBV3-1 with TRBJ2-1, with D unclear. Per the germline V gene, CDR1 is LGHDT and CDR2 is YNNKEL (reference sequence). V was clipped by 2 bases and J by 0 bases, with 17 bases between them. This CDR3 is built from 18 residues. The DNA of the CDR3 is TGTGCCAGCAGCCAAACCTCTGGTGGACGGAGCTCCTACAATGAGCAGTTCTTC. Protein sequence: CASSQTSGGRSSYNEQFF.

The chain employs TRBV27 and TRBJ1-1, with D possibly being TRBD1 (6 bases). CDR1 is MNHEY and CDR2 is SMNVEV in the germline V gene (reference sequence). The CDR3 extends over 22 amino acids. Trimming removed 5 bases at V and 0 bases at J, with 34 bases between. CDR3: CASSPLRHLTGQGRGLNTEAFF. As DNA, the CDR3 is TGTGCCAGCAGTCCCCTTCGCCACTTAACAGGGCAGGGAAGAGGGTTGAACACTGAAGCTTTCTTT.

The chain is built from TRBV18 and TRBJ1-5, with 7 bases identical to TRBD1. The CDR3 runs to 15 residues. The germline gives CDR1 KGHSH, CDR2 LQKENI. The trim removed 4 bases at V and 5 bases at J, leaving 8 bases unmatched. The CDR3 DNA reads TGTGCCAGCTCACTTCAGACAGGGTTCGATCAGCCCCAGCATTTT. This sequence encodes CASSLQTGFDQPQHF.